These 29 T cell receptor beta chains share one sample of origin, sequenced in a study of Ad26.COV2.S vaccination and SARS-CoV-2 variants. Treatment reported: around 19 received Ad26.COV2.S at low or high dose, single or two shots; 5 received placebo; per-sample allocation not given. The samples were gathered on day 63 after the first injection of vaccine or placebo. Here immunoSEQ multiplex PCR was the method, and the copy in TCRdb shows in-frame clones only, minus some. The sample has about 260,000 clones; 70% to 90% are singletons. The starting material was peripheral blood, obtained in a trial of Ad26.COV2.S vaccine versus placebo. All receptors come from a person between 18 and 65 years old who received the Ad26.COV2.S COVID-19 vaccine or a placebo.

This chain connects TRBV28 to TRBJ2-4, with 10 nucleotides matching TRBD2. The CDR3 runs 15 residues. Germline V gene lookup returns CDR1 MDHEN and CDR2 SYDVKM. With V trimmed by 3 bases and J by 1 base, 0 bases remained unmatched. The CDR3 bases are TGTGCCAGCAGTTTTAGCGGGAGGGCCAAAAACATTCAGTACTTC. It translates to CASSFSGRAKNIQYF.

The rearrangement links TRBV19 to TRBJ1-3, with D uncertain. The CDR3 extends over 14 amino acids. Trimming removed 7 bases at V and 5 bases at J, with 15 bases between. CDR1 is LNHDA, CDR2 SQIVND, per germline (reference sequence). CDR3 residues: CASTDHLLRNTIYF. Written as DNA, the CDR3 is TGTGCCAGTACCGATCATCTTCTGCGAAACACCATATATTTT.

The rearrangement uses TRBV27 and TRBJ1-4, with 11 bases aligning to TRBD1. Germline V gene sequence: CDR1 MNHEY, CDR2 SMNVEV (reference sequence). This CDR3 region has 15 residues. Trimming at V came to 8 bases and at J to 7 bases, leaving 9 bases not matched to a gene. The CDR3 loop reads CASGRDRGFREKLFF. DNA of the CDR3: TGTGCCAGCGGACGGGACAGGGGGTTCCGTGAAAAACTGTTTTTT.

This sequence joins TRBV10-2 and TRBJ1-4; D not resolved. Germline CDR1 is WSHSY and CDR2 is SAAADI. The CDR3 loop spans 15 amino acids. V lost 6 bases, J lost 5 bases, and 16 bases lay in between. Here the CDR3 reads CASSDGRAPNEKLFF. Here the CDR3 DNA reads TGCGCCAGCAGCGACGGCCGCGCTCCCAATGAAAAACTGTTTTTT.

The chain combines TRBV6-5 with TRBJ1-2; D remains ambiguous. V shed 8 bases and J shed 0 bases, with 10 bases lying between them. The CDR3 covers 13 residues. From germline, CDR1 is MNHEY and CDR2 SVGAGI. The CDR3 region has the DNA TGTGCCAGCTGCCGTTATTCTAACTATGGCTACACCTTC. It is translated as CASCRYSNYGYTF.

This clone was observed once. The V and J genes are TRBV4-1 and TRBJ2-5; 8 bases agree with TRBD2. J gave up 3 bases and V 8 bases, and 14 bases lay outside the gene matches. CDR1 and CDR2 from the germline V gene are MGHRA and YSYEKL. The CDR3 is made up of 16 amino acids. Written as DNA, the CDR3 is TGCGCCAGCGGACCGGAGTGGCGGGGGGTCGAAGAGACCCAGTACTTC. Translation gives CASGPEWRGVEETQYF.

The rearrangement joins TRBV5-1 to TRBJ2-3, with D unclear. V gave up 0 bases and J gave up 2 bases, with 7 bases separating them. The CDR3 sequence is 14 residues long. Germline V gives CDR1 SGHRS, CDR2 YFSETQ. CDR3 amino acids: CASSLAVPTDTQYF. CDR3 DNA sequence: TGCGCCAGCAGCTTGGCCGTGCCCACAGATACGCAGTATTTT.

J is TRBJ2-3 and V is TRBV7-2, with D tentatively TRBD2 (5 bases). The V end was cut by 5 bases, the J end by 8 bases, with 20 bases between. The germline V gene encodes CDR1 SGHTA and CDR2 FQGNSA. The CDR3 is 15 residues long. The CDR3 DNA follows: TGTGCCAGCAGCCCTCCAGCACTAGACACGATTACGCAGTATTTT. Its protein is CASSPPALDTITQYF.

DNA for the CDR3: TGTGCCAGCAGCCCCGTCCGGTATAGCTCCTACAATGAGCAGTTCTTC. Residues: CASSPVRYSSYNEQFF. This chain uses TRBV13 with TRBJ2-1, with D uncertain. The CDR3 length is 16 residues. The V and J ends lost 5 bases and 0 bases respectively, with 14 bases between them. The germline V gene encodes CDR1 PRHDT and CDR2 FYEKMQ (reference sequence). The full variable domain, rest sourced from reference TRBV13 and TRBJ2-1, is AAGVIQSPRHLIKEKRETATLKCYPIPRHDTVYWYQQGPGQDPQFLISFYEKMQSDKGSIPDRFSAQQFSDYHSELNMSSLELGDSALYFCASSPVRYSSYNEQFFGPGTRLTVL.

CDR3 in DNA: TGTGCCAGCAGAGTTAGCAAACAGGGAACCGGGGAGCTGTTTTTT. This codes for CASRVSKQGTGELFF. The chain employs TRBV11-2 and TRBJ2-2; a possible D gene is TRBD1 (6 bases). Looked up from germline, CDR1 is SGHAT and CDR2 is FQNNGV. Trimming took off 6 bases at V and 5 bases at J, with 16 bases between the two ends. The CDR3 loop spans 15 amino acids.

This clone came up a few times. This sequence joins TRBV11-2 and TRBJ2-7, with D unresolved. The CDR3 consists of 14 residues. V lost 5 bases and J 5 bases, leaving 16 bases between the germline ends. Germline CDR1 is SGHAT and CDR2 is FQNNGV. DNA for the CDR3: TGTGCCAGCAGCCCCGACGGCAGGCCCCACGAGCAGTACTTC. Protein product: CASSPDGRPHEQYF.

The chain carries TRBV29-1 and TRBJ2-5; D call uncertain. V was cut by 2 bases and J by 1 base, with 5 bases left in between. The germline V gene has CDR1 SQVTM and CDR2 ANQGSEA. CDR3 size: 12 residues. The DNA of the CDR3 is TGCAGCGTTGAAATGGCCCAAGAGACCCAGTACTTC. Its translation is CSVEMAQETQYF. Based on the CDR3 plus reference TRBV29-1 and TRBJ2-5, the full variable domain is SAVISQKPSRDICQRGTSLTIQCQVDSQVTMMFWYRQQPGQSLTLIATANQGSEATYESGFVIDKFPISRPNLTFSTLTVSNMSPEDSSIYLCSVEMAQETQYFGPGTRLLVL.

The CDR3 nucleotides read TGTGCCAGCTCCAGGACAGGGGGCTGGAACACTGAAGCTTTCTTT. Amino acids: CASSRTGGWNTEAFF. V usage is TRBV18 and J usage is TRBJ1-1; 11 nucleotides match TRBD1. Trimming took 6 bases from V and 1 from J; bases not matched to a gene: 4. Looked up from germline, CDR1 is KGHSH and CDR2 is LQKENI. The CDR3 runs 15 residues.

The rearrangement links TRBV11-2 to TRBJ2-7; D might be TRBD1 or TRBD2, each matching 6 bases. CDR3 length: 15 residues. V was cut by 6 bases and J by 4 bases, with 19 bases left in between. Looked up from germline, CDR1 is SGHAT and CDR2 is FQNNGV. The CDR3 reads CASSSGGTTYYEQYV. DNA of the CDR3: TGTGCCAGCAGTTCAGGCGGGACAACATATTACGAGCAGTACGTC.

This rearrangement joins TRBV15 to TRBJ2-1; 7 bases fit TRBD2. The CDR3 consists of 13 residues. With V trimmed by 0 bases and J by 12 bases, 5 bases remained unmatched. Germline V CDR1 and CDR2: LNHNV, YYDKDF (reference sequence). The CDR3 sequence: CATSRELGLPQFF. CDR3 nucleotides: TGTGCCACCAGCAGAGAATTGGGACTACCGCAGTTCTTC.

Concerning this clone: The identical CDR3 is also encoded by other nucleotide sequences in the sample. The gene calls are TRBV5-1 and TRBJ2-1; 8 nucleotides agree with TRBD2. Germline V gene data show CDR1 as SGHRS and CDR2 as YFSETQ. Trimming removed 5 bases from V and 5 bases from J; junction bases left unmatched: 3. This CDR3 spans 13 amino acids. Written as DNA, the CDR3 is TGCGCCAGCAGTTTAGCGGGAAACAATGAGCAGTTCTTC. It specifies CASSLAGNNEQFF.

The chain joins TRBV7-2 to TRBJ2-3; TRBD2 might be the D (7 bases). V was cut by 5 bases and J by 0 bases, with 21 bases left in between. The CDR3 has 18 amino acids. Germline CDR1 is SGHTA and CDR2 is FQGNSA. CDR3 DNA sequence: TGTGCCAGCAGCCCCCGAGGCGGGGGCTTTTCTAGCACAGATACGCAGTATTTT. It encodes CASSPRGGGFSSTDTQYF.

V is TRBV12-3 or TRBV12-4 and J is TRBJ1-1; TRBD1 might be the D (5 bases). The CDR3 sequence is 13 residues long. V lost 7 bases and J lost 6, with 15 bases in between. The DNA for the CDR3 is TGTGCCAGCAATAGGGACTCGAGGGCTGAAGCTTTCTTT. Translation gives CASNRDSRAEAFF.

Here the CDR3 reads CASSLASMLYEQYV. The CDR3, as DNA: TGTGCCAGCAGCTTGGCTTCGATGCTCTACGAGCAGTACGTC. The J gene is TRBJ2-7, the V gene TRBV5-8; unclear D gene. The germline V gene encodes CDR1 SGHTS and CDR2 YDEGEE. This CDR3 has 14 amino acids. The V gene lost 0 bases and the J gene lost 3 bases, with 10 bases spanning the gap.

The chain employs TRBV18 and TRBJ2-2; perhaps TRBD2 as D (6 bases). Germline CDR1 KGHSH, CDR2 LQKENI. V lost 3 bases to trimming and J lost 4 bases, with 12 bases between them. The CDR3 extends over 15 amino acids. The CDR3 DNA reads TGTGCCAGCTCACCTCCGGGGGTGCTCACCGGGGAGCTGTTTTTT. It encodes CASSPPGVLTGELFF.

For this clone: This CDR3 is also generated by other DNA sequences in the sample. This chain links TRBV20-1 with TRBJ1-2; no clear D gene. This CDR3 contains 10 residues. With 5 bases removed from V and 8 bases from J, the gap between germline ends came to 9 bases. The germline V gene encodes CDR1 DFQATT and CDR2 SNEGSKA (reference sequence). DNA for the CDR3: TGCAGTGCTCGTTTAGACGGCTACACCTTC. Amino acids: CSARLDGYTF.

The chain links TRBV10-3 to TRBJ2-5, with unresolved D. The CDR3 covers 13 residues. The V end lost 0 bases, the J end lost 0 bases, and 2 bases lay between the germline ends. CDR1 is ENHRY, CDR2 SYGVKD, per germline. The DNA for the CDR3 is TGTGCCATCAGTGAGTCGTACCAAGAGACCCAGTACTTC. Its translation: CAISESYQETQYF.

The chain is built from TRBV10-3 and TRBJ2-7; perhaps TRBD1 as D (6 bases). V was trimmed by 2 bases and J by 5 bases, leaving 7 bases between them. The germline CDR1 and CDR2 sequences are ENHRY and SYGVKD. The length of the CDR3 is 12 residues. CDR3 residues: CAISENRDEQYV. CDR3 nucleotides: TGTGCCATCAGTGAGAACAGGGACGAGCAGTACGTC.

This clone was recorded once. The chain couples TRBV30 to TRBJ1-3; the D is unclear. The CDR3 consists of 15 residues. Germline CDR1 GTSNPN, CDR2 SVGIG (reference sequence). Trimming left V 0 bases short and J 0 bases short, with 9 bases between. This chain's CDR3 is CAWSVGGSSGNTIYF. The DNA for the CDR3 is TGTGCCTGGAGTGTGGGAGGGAGCTCTGGAAACACCATATATTTT.

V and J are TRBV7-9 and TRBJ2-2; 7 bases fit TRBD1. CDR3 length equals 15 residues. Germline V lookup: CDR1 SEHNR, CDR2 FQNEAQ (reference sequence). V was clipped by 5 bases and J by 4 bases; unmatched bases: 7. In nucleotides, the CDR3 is TGTGCCAGCAGCCCCCGGGACAGCCCCACCGGGGAGCTGTTTTTT. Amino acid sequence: CASSPRDSPTGELFF.

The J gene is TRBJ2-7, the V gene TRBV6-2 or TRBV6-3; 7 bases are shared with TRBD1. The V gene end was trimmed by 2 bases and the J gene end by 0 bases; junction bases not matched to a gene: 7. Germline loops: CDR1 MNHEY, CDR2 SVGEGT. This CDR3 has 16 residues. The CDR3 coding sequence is TGTGCCAGCAGTTACCTCGGGACAGCGAGCTCCTACGAGCAGTACGTC. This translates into CASSYLGTASSYEQYV.

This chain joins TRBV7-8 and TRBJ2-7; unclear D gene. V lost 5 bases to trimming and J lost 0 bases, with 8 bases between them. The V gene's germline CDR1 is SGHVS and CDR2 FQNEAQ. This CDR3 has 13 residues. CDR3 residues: CASSPPSSYEQYV. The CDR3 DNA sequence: TGTGCCAGCAGCCCCCCGAGCTCCTACGAGCAGTACGTC.

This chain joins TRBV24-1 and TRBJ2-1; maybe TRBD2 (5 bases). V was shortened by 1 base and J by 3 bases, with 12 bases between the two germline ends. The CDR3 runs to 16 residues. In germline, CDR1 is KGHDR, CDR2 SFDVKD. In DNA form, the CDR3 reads TGTGCCACCAGTGATTTCGGGGAGTCGAGCTACAATGAGCAGTTCTTC. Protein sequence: CATSDFGESSYNEQFF.

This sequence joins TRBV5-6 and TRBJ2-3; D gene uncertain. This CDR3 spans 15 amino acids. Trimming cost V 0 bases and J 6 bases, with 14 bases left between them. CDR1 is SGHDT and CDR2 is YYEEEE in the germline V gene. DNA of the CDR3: TGTGCCAGCAGCTTGGGATCCCACCCGAGGGATACGCAGTATTTT. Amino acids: CASSLGSHPRDTQYF. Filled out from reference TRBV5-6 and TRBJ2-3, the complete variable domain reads DAGVTQSPTHLIKTRGQQVTLRCSPKSGHDTVSWYQQALGQGPQFIFQYYEEEERQRGNFPDRFSGHQFPNYSSELNVNALLLGDSALYLCASSLGSHPRDTQYFGPGTRLTVL.